This record looks at one T cell receptor beta chain sequence and its context. This record belongs to a study of blood T cell repertoires in COVID-19. Overall study: Samples representing acute and convalescent COVID-19 were sourced from the United States, Italy and Spain. T cells, B-cell-depleted T cells, or PBMCs supplied cDNA or gDNA.

Methods used by the authors: Amplification of reference gene primers provided the estimated nucleated cell counts. Here immunoSEQ multiplex PCR was the method, and the copy in TCRdb shows in-frame clones only, minus some. V and J calls and clone size are those listed in that table; D and trimming were worked out from the DNA. This repertoire shows approximately 110,000 clones, around 84% found once; its top ten account for under 9.5%. Germline CDR1 is SGHNT and CDR2 is YYREEE (reference sequence). The junction had 1 base not matched to a gene; V was cut back by 4 bases and J by 6 bases. This CDR3 spans 13 amino acids.

The TCR sequence derives from a woman aged 35 to 49 with acute or convalescent COVID-19. The material sequenced was peripheral blood. J is TRBJ1-6 and V is TRBV5-4, with 7 bases fitting TRBD1. CDR3 sequence reads: CASSRDSNSPLHF. In DNA form, the CDR3 reads TGTGCCAGCAGCCGGGACAGTAATTCACCCCTCCACTTT.